Sequencing of this T cell receptor (beta chain) was carried out in a study of T-cell memory formation after mild COVID-19. TCRdb re-analysed the 5' RACE reads in MiXCR, keeping a single row per CDR3 protein. This repertoire shows around 250,000 distinct CDR3 sequences, about 16% found once; its top ten account for 2.1%. The length of the CDR3 is 14 residues. V lost 5 bases, J lost 4 bases, and 4 bases stayed unmatched. Germline V gives CDR1 LNHNV, CDR2 YYDKDF (reference sequence). Sequenced input: PBMCs or a T cell subset sorted from them (not recorded which). This chain connects TRBV15 to TRBJ2-3, with TRBD2 identical over 9 bases. The receptor was derived from an adult woman who had mild COVID-19 (a few samples of this study predate the infection). Cell type and time point are not known. CDR3 nucleotides: TGTGCCACCAGCCTAAGCGGGGGGTCAGATACGCAGTATTTT. It specifies CATSLSGGSDTQYF.